These 14 T cell receptor beta chains came from one sample sequenced in a study of control samples from healthy donors and cancer patients. Some clones are missing from TCRdb's copy, which holds only in-frame ones; the method was immunoSEQ multiplex PCR. The table lists about 410,000 clones, approximately 90% of them singletons. The specimen sequenced was PBMCs. Every receptor here comes from a man aged 35 to 55 with head and neck cancer.

Details on this clone: Mismatch with germline at one junction end may stem from a read error. This chain uses TRBV30 with TRBJ1-2, with D unclear. There are 11 residues in the CDR3. CDR1 is GTSNPN and CDR2 is SVGIG in the germline V gene (reference sequence). In DNA form, the CDR3 reads TGTGCCTGGAGTGAAGTGTATGACTACACCTTC. Protein product: CAWSEVYDYTF.

The chain employs TRBV5-5 and TRBJ2-7; a weak D match, TRBD1 (5 bases). This CDR3 has 15 residues. The ends were cut back, 0 bases at V and 6 bases at J, with 16 bases in the middle. CDR1 is SGHKS, CDR2 YYEKEE, per germline (reference sequence). The CDR3 DNA sequence: TGTGCCAGCAGCTTGGAGGGGTGGGCAGTTACCGAGCAGTACTTC. Protein product: CASSLEGWAVTEQYF. Together with reference TRBV5-5 and TRBJ2-7, the CDR3 gives the full variable domain: DAGVTQSPTHLIKTRGQQVTLRCSPISGHKSVSWYQQVLGQGPQFIFQYYEKEERGRGNFPDRFSARQFPNYSSELNVNALLLGDSALYLCASSLEGWAVTEQYFGPGTRLTVT.

This clone was picked up one time. This chain joins TRBV28 and TRBJ2-7; 7 bases are a match to TRBD1. Germline V lookup: CDR1 MDHEN, CDR2 SYDVKM. The V gene end was trimmed by 3 bases and the J gene end by 4 bases; junction bases not matched to a gene: 12. CDR3 size: 16 residues. CDR3 protein: CASSFQGGPLGYEQYF. CDR3 coding DNA: TGTGCCAGCAGTTTTCAAGGGGGCCCCCTGGGTTACGAGCAGTACTTC. Full variable domain (rest looked up from reference TRBV28 and TRBJ2-7): DVKVTQSSRYLVKRTGEKVFLECVQDMDHENMFWYRQDPGLGLRLIYFSYDVKMKEKGDIPEGYSVSREKKERFSLILESASTNQTSMYLCASSFQGGPLGYEQYFGPGTRLTVT.

J is TRBJ2-2 and V is TRBV7-2; D tentatively fits TRBD1 or TRBD2 (6 bases each). Germline assignment: CDR1 SGHTA and CDR2 FQGNSA. V lost 5 bases and J 2 bases, leaving 12 bases between the germline ends. The CDR3 length is 15 residues. The DNA for the CDR3 is TGTGCCAGCAGCCAACCCGGGGGCAACACCGGGGAGCTGTTTTTT. Amino acid sequence: CASSQPGGNTGELFF.

The chain carries TRBV6-2 or TRBV6-3 and TRBJ1-5; D ambiguous. In germline, CDR1 is MNHEY, CDR2 SVGEGT. This CDR3 is built from 14 residues. With 4 bases removed from V and 6 bases from J, the gap between germline ends came to 13 bases. CDR3 sequence: CASSLGLSPQPQHF. The CDR3, as DNA: TGTGCCAGCAGTTTGGGCCTGTCCCCTCAGCCCCAGCATTTT.

The V gene is TRBV7-3, the J gene TRBJ2-6; 8 bases are a match to TRBD1. This CDR3 comprises 17 residues. V dropped 1 base and J dropped 4; count of bases not matched to a gene: 6. The germline CDR1 and CDR2 sequences are SGHTA and FQGTGA. CDR3 sequence: CASSLRGQGAGANVLTF. In DNA, the CDR3 is TGTGCCAGCAGCTTAAGGGGGCAGGGGGCCGGGGCCAACGTCCTGACTTTC.

CDR3 residues: CASSGIAGTYEQYF. The CDR3 DNA reads TGTGCCAGCAGCGGAATAGCGGGGACCTACGAGCAGTACTTC. The chain has TRBV5-6 and TRBJ2-7; 8 positions agree with TRBD2. Germline lookup yields CDR1 SGHDT and CDR2 YYEEEE. CDR3 length: 14 residues. V lost 4 bases, J lost 2 bases, and 5 bases stayed unmatched.

The gene calls are TRBV3-1 (or the pseudogene TRBV3-2) and TRBJ2-5, with 8 bases aligning to TRBD2. J was trimmed by 5 bases and V by 1 base; bases with no gene match: 15. CDR1 is LGHDT and CDR2 is YNNKEL in the germline V gene (reference sequence). The CDR3 spans 18 residues. CDR3 loop: CASSQGLRPSGFRETQYF. CDR3 coding DNA: TGTGCCAGCAGCCAAGGGTTGCGGCCTAGCGGGTTCAGGGAGACCCAGTACTTC.

V is TRBV29-1 and J is TRBJ2-1; unclear D gene. V lost 6 bases and J 4 bases, leaving 25 bases between the germline ends. This CDR3 has 17 amino acids. Germline-derived CDR1 and CDR2 are SQVTM and ANQGSEA. CDR3 sequence (DNA): TGCAGCGTCACCTCCCGGCACCAACGTTCGGGTTACAATGAGCAGTTCTTC. Residues: CSVTSRHQRSGYNEQFF.

The V and J genes are TRBV6-5 and TRBJ2-3, with D uncertain. CDR3 length: 13 amino acids. Germline V CDR1 and CDR2: MNHEY, SVGAGI. The V end lost 6 bases, the J end lost 4 bases, and 11 bases lay between the germline ends. This CDR3 reads CASRSNRADTQYF. CDR3 coding DNA: TGTGCCAGCAGGTCCAACAGAGCAGATACGCAGTATTTT.

The chain is built from TRBV10-3 and TRBJ1-4, with 7 bases lining up with TRBD1. Trimming took 6 bases from V and 0 from J; bases not matched to a gene: 7. The V gene's germline CDR1 is ENHRY and CDR2 SYGVKD. The CDR3 extends over 16 amino acids. The CDR3 DNA reads as TGTGCCATCAGCCACGGGGGGACAGCAACTAATGAAAAACTGTTTTTT. This codes for CAISHGGTATNEKLFF.

This CDR3 reads CASSYDTPYNEQFF. The CDR3 bases are TGTGCCAGCAGTTATGACACCCCGTACAATGAGCAGTTCTTC. This sequence joins TRBV6-5 and TRBJ2-1, with D unclear. This CDR3 has 14 residues. Per the germline V gene, CDR1 is MNHEY and CDR2 is SVGAGI. V lost 3 bases and J 4 bases, leaving 10 bases between the germline ends.

The CDR3 bases are TGTGCCAGCAGCCAAGTTGGGGAAGAGGGCACAGATACGCAGTATTTT. The encoded protein is CASSQVGEEGTDTQYF. The chain couples TRBV4-2 to TRBJ2-3; D not certain. Trimming pared 1 base from V and 1 base from J, leaving 12 bases between. CDR1 LGHNA and CDR2 YNFKEQ come from the germline V gene. CDR3 length: 16 residues.

This clone was detected once. V and J are TRBV28 and TRBJ1-6; no clear D. Germline CDR1 MDHEN, CDR2 SYDVKM. The CDR3 length is 14 residues. V shed 5 bases and J shed 3 bases, with 8 bases lying between them. This CDR3 is CASSAPGYNSPLHF. As DNA, the CDR3 is TGTGCCAGCAGTGCCCCAGGCTATAATTCACCCCTCCACTTT.